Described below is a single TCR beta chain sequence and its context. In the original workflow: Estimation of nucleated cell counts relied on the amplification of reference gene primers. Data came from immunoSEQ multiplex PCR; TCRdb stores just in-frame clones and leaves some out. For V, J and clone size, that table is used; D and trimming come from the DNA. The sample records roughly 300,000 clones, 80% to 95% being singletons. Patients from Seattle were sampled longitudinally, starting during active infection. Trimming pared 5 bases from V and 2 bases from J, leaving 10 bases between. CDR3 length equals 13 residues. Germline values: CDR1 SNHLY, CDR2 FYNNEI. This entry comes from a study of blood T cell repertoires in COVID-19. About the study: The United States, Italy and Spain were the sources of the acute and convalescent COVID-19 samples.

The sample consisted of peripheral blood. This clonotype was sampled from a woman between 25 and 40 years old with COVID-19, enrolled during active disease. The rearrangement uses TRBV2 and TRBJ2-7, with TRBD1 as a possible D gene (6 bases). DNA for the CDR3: TGTGCCAGCAGTCGGACAGCCGCCTACGAGCAGTACTTC. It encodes CASSRTAAYEQYF.